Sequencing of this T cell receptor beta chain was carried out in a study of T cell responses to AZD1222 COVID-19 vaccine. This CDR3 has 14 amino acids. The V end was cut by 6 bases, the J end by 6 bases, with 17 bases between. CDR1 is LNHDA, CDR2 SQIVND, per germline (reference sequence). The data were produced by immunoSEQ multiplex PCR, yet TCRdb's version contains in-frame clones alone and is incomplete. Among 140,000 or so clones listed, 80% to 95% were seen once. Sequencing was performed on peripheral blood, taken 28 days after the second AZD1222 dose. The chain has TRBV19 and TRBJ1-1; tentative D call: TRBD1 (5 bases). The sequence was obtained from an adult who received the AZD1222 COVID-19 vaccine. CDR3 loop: CASRRSRDVAEAFF. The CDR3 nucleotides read TGTGCCAGTAGACGAAGCAGGGATGTTGCTGAAGCTTTCTTT.